This TCR beta chain originates from a study of T cell responses to AZD1222 COVID-19 vaccine. Per germline, CDR1 LGHNA and CDR2 YSLEER. This CDR3 has 14 amino acids. V lost 0 bases to trimming and J lost 5 bases, with 10 bases between them. TCRdb's table, derived via immunoSEQ multiplex PCR, lists solely in-frame clones and lacks some. The sample lists about 120,000 clones, approximately 83% occurring once. V gene TRBV4-3 combines with J gene TRBJ1-2; possibly TRBD1 for D (6 bases). The source of this sequence is an adult in good health. The sequencing here drew on peripheral blood, taken on day 0 of MenACWY control vaccination. CDR3 DNA: TGCGCCAGCAGCCAAGACCGGACAGCTTATGGCTACACCTTC. Translated, it gives CASSQDRTAYGYTF.